This T cell receptor (beta chain) appears in the sequencing data of a study of blood T cell repertoires in COVID-19. For the study at large: Spain, Italy and the United States supplied samples that represented acute and convalescent COVID-19. The cDNA or gDNA used as material had been derived from T cells, B-cell-depleted T cells, or PBMCs.

Profiled with immunoSEQ multiplex PCR; TCRdb holds only in-frame clones, not every one. The profile shows roughly 240,000 clones, more than 75% of them singletons. Allocation to cohorts depended on clinical history reported by the participants. Per the germline V gene, CDR1 is MDHEN and CDR2 is SYDVKM. Trimming took off 6 bases at V and 1 base at J, with 10 bases between the two ends. This CDR3 has 14 amino acids. Input material: PBMCs or T cells enriched from blood (not recorded which). This clonotype originated in a woman in her forties or fifties who had recovered from COVID-19. The chain is built from TRBV28 and TRBJ1-3; maybe TRBD1 (5 bases). The CDR3 region has the DNA TGTGCCAGCAGAGGGCCAGGGTCTGGAAACACCATATATTTT. Residues: CASRGPGSGNTIYF.